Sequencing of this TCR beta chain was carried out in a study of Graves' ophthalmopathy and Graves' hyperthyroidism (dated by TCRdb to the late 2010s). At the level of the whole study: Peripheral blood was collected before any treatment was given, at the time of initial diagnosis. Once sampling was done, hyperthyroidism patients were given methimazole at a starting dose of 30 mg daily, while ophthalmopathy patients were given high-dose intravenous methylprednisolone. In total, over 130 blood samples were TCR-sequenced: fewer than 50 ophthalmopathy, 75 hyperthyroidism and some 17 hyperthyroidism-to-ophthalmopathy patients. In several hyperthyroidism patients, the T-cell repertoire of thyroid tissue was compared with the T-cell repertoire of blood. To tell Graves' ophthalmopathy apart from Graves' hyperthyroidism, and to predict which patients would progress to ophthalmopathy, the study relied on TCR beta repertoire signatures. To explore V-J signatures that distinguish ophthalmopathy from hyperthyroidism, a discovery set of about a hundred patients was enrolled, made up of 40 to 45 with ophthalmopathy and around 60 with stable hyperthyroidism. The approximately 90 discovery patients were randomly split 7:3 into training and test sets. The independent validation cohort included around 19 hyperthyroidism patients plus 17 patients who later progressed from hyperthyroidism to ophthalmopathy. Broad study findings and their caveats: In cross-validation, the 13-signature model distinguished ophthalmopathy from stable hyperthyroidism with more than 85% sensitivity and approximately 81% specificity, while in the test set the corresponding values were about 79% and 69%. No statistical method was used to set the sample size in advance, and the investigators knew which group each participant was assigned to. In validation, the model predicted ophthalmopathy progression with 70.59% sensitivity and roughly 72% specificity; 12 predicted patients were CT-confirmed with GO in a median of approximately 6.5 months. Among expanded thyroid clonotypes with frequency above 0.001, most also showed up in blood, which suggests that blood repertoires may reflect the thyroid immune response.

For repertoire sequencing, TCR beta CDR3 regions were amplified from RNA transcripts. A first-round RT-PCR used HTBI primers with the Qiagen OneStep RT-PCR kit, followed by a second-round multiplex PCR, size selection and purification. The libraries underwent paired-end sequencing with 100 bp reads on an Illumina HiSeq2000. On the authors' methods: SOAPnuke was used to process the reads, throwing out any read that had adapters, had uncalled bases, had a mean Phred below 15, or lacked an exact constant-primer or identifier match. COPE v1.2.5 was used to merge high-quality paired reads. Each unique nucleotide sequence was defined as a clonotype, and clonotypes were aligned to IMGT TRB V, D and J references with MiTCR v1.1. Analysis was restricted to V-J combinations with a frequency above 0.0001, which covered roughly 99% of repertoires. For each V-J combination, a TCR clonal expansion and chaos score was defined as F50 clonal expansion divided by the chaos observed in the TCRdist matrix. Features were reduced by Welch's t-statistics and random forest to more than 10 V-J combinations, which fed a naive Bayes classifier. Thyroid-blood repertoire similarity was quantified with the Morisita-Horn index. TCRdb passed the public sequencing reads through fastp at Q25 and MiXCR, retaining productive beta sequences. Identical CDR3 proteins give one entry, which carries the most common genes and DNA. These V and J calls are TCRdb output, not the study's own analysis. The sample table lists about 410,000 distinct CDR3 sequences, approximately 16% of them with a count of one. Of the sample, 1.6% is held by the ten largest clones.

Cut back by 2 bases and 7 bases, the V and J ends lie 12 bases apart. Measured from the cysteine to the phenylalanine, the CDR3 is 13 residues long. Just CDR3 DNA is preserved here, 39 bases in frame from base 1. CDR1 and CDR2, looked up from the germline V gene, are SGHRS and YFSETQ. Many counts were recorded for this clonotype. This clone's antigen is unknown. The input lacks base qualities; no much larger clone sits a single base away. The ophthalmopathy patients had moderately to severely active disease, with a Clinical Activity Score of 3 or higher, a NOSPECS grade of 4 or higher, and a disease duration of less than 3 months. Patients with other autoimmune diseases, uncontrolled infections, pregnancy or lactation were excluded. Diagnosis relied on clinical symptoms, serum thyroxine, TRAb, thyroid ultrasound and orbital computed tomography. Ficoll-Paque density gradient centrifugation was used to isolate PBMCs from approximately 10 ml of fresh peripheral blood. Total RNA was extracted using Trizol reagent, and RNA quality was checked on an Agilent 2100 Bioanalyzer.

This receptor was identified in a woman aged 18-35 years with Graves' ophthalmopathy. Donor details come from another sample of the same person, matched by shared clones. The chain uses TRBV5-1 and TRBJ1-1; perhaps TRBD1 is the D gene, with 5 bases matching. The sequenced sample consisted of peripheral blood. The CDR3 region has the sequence CASSFGLGGEAFF. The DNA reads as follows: TGCGCCAGCAGCTTCGGACTGGGGGGTGAAGCTTTCTTT.